This passage covers 4 T cell receptor beta chains from one sample sequenced in a study of T-cell reconstitution after alpha-beta-depleted transplantation in children. Unique molecular identifiers featured in how the TCRbeta library was prepared. MiXCR, applied by TCRdb to the PCR reads, yields one record per CDR3 protein. The sample contains 350,000 to 450,000 distinct CDR3 sequences, roughly 14% of which appear only once. Sequenced material: PBMCs, taken from the stem cell graft. These receptors came from a human donor who donated a stem cell graft to a child with Fanconi anemia.

This clonotype was counted ten times or more. The V and J genes are TRBV15 and TRBJ2-6; a weak D match, TRBD2 (5 bases). V lost 5 bases, J lost 2 bases, and 16 bases lay in between. The germline CDR1 and CDR2 sequences are LNHNV and YYDKDF (reference sequence). The CDR3 totals 17 residues. Here the CDR3 DNA reads TGTGCCACCAGCTTATCCTGGACCGGGGCTGGGGCCAACGTCCTGACTTTC. It is translated as CATSLSWTGAGANVLTF.

The rearrangement links TRBV5-1 to TRBJ2-1, with 13 positions matching TRBD2. Germline-derived CDR1 and CDR2 are SGHRS and YFSETQ. Unmatched junction bases numbered 5, after V lost 4 bases and J lost 10 bases. The CDR3 totals 14 residues. Written as DNA, the CDR3 is TGCGCCAGCAGCGGAGGGACTAGCGGGGAGGAGCAGTTCTTC. Translation: CASSGGTSGEEQFF.

This clonotype was seen ten or more times. This sequence joins TRBV15 and TRBJ2-5; D possibly matches TRBD1 or TRBD2 (5 bases each). The length of the CDR3 is 15 residues. V was trimmed by 1 base and J by 1 base, leaving 10 bases between them. Per germline, CDR1 LNHNV and CDR2 YYDKDF (reference sequence). DNA for the CDR3: TGTGCCACCAGCAGAGCACCGGGGACCCAAGAGACCCAGTACTTC. Translation gives CATSRAPGTQETQYF.

This clonotype was detected a few times. The chain joins TRBV20-1 to TRBJ2-1, with 9 bases matching TRBD2. Trimming took 5 bases from V and 6 from J; bases not matched to a gene: 11. Germline CDR1 DFQATT, CDR2 SNEGSKA (reference sequence). CDR3 size: 15 residues. CDR3 region: CSAPSSAGGVNEQFF. The CDR3 nucleotides are TGCAGTGCTCCCTCCTCAGCGGGGGGCGTCAATGAGCAGTTCTTC.